This T cell receptor beta chain was found in a study of CD8+ T cells in alopecia areata (dated by TCRdb to between 2018 and 2020). Study-level background: The treated patients, all with moderate-to-severe alopecia areata, were enrolled in an open-label pilot trial of oral tofacitinib given at 5 to 10 mg twice daily. To study T cell clonal expansion in alopecia areata, the researchers applied high-throughput TCRbeta sequencing to both the C3H/HeJ mouse model and human patients. RNA was extracted with the PAXgene miRNA kit for fixed scalp, the miRNeasy kit for PBMCs, and the RNeasy kit for mouse skin. Scalp clonality was compared among normal scalp (n=4), patchy alopecia areata scalp (n=8), and alopecia totalis/universalis scalp (n=8). Amplification of TCRbeta CDR3 regions was done by immunoSEQ multiplex PCR using 35 Vbeta forward primers and 13 Jbeta reverse primers. On the human side, TCRbeta sequencing was run on scalp tissue and on sorted CD4+ and CD8+ peripheral blood T cells from healthy controls and from alopecia areata patients with either patchy or totalis/universalis disease. Patients on tofacitinib were biopsied at baseline and after 4 and 24 weeks of treatment, and several of the patients also had a later scalp biopsy. Patients stayed on tofacitinib for 6 to 18 months and then had 6 months of follow-up off drug so that delayed response and recurrence could be assessed. Overall study outcomes, separate from this receptor: Shared TCR sequences between patients were less evident than in mice, which may be partly attributable to HLA diversity in the patient population. Unlike mouse skin, which is dominated by gammadelta T cells, normal human skin has resident alphabeta T cells that are also sequenced, and this complicates analysis of the scalp TCR repertoire. Compared with normal scalp, lesional scalp had higher clonality and more expanded CD8+ clones, particularly in alopecia totalis/universalis, a pattern that suggests antigenic drive.

Libraries were prepared through the immunoSEQ multiplex PCR assay. RNA was extracted from all samples and reverse transcribed into cDNA as template for TCR sequencing. First-strand cDNA was synthesized using SuperScript III with a 2:1 mix of oligo-dT and random hexamers. Amplification bias was assessed with a synthetic immune receptor repertoire, and residual bias was removed computationally. In the authors' own workflow: Raw reads were preprocessed to remove errors, and CDR3 was defined according to IMGT conventions as the region from the conserved cysteine to phenylalanine. Clonality was computed by normalizing Shannon entropy by log2 of the number of productive unique TCRs and subtracting the result from 1. Whether each scalp clone was CD4 or CD8 was inferred by checking scalp TCRbeta sequences against the CD4 and CD8 repertoires from sorted blood. In its TCRdb copy, this immuneACCESS table keeps in-frame sequences only and misses some clones. Where compared with another copy, unresolved V genes explain less than half of these, and the others have no known cause. V and J calls and clone size come straight from that table; D and trimming were deduced from the DNA. Recorded for this sample are about 190,000 clones; 50% to 70% of them occurred a single time. Under 15% of the sample comes from the top ten.

The sample's time point label, in plain terms: baseline before oral tofacitinib. Lesional scalp punch biopsies and peripheral blood were obtained from alopecia areata patients. PBMCs were isolated by density centrifugation and stained for CD3, CD4 and CD8, after which CD4+ and CD8+ T cells were sorted on a FACSAria. For this clone: Its antigen remains unidentified. Per-base qualities were not stored, and no clone one base away is much larger.

Taken from the germline V gene, the CDR1 and CDR2 loops are SQVTM and ANQGSEA. The CDR3, from cysteine to phenylalanine, totals 16 residues. Kept here is only the CDR3 DNA, which spans 48 bases and is read in frame from base 1. The junction shows trimming of 2 bases on V and 3 bases on J, plus 17 bases between the germline ends. The V gene is TRBV29-1 and the J gene is TRBJ1-5, with the D gene not confidently named. This receptor was obtained from a human donor with alopecia areata. Here the sequenced sample was CD4+ T cells sorted from blood, taken at week 0. The bases read TGCAGCGTTGAAAGTGGGCAGGAGATTTTCAATCAGCCCCAGCATTTT. Its translation is CSVESGQEIFNQPQHF.